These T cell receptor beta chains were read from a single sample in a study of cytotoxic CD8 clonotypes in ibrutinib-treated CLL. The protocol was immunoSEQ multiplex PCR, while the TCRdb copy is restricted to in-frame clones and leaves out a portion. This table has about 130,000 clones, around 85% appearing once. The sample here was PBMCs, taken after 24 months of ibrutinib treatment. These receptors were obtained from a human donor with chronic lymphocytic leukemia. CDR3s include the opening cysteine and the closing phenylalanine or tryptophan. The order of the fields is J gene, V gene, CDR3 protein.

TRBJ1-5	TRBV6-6	CASRQPGTEDQPQHF
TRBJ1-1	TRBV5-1	CASRVDSPNTEAFF
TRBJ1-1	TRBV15	CATSGEAGFGEAFF
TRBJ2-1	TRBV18	CASSPGLAGGHLEQFF
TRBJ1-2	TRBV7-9	CASSSALLQGDYGYTF
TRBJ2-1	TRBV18	CASSLGQGDNEQFF
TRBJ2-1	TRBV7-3	CASSPAGWDNEQFF
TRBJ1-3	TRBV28	CASSPRGRTSGNTIYF
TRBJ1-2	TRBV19	CASSLDGRTYRYGYTF
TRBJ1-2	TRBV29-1	CSVTSGRDYGYTF
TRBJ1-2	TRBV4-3	CASSQILGQGYGYTF
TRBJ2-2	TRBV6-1	CASSAGQANTGELFF
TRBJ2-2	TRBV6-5	CASNREGWTGELFF
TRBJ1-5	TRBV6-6	CASSYGGRNQPQHF
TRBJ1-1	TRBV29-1	CSVEGDTGGGTEAFF
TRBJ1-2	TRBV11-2	CASSSDRGHGYTF
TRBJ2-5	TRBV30	CAWSVPRLYQETQYF
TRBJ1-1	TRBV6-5	CASSYRGLMNTEAFF
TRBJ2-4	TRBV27	CASSLGSGIGKNIQYF
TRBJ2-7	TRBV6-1	CASSRGQGIYEQYF
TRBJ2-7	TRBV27	CASGWTGYEQYF
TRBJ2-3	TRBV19	CASSQQGAPADTQYF
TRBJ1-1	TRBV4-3	CASSLLGGGVTEAFF
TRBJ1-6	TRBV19	CASSTPSTGSLSPLHF
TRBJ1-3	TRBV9	CASSPSGGSRSGNTIYF
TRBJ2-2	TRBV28	CASSTPGLNTGELFF
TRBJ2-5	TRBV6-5	CASSDRLGPSETQYF
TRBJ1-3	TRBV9	CASSFGTGAAGNTIYF
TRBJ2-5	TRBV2	CASSGRAGGKETQYF
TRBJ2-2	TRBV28	CASSLGDYHRNTGELFF
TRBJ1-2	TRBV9	CASSVVGDSYGYTF
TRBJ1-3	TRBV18	CASSPRDTNGNTIYF
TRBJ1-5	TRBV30	CAWSVGSNQPQHF
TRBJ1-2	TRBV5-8	CASSPLTEHYGYTF
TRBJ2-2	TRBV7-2	CASSRDFSTGELFF
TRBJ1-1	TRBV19	CASSPYGGVNTEAFF
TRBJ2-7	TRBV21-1	CASTRRTGAREQYF
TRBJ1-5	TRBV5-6	CASSTGAGNRIINQPQHF
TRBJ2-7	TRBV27	CASSAADRGRNEQYF
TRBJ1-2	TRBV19	CASRIDRGNYGYTF
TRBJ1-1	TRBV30	CAWSVSDSRSTEAFF
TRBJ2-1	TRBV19	CASSPFGLGDEQFF
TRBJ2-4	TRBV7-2	CASSPRTALAKNIQYF
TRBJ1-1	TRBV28	CASSPYGGGNTEAFF
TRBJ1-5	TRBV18	CASSVGESQPQHF
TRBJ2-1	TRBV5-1	CASSRSGGRGNEQFF